The T cell receptor beta chain under discussion was sequenced for a study of blood T cell repertoires in COVID-19. About the research overall: From the United States, Italy and Spain came samples of acute and convalescent COVID-19. In each case, the material was cDNA or gDNA derived from T cells, B-cell-depleted T cells, or PBMCs.

In the source study's methods: Amplification of reference gene primers provided the estimated nucleated cell counts. The method was immunoSEQ multiplex PCR; TCRdb's version includes in-frame clones alone and lacks a portion of them. The V and J calls and clone size are taken from that table; D and trimming were inferred from the DNA. The sample shows about 140,000 clones, 88% of them seen only once. Germline assignment: CDR1 LNHDA and CDR2 SQIVND (reference sequence). The CDR3 has 13 amino acids. V gave up 7 bases and J gave up 5 bases; unmatched junction bases: 7. This TCR was recovered from a woman aged 55-70 years with acute or convalescent COVID-19. Sequencing used peripheral blood. The chain joins TRBV19 to TRBJ2-5, with 7 bases that match TRBD1. The DNA of the CDR3 is TGTGCCAGTAAACGAGGGGGCAGGGAGACCCAGTACTTC. Amino acids: CASKRGGRETQYF.